The present T cell receptor (beta chain) was sequenced within a study of cytomegalovirus exposure and HLA in healthy donors. Study-level results: In a later analysis, an Asian-associated ancestry cluster reportedly showed fewer N-insertions than the roughly 710-donor mean.

Concerning this clone itself: Its antigen is as yet unknown.

This CDR3 is 13 amino acids long. V was pared by 3 bases and J by 8 bases, with 5 bases of the junction left unmatched. CDR1 SQVTM and CDR2 ANQGSEA come from the germline V gene. Amplification used 60 Vbeta primers and 13 Jbeta primers. Sequencing used immunoSEQ multiplex PCR; TCRdb keeps in-frame clones, though not all of them. The sample has 18,000 or so clones; about 74% are singletons. Sequencing was done on a sample of PBMCs. This clonotype originated in a young man in good health and CMV-seronegative. This sequence joins TRBV29-1 and TRBJ2-1, with 9 nucleotides matching TRBD1. CDR3 sequence (DNA): TGCAGCGTTGAGGGACAGGGCCAACATGAGCAGTTCTTC. Translated: CSVEGQGQHEQFF.